The 2 T cell receptor beta chains given below trace back to one sample, sequenced in a study of T cell changes during pregnancy in multiple sclerosis. Generated by immunoSEQ multiplex PCR, the TCRdb table keeps only in-frame clones and is missing some. Of tens of thousands of clones in the sample, roughly 90% were seen once. The sample consisted of peripheral blood, taken in the second trimester of pregnancy. The receptors were sampled from a female donor in good health, enrolled as a control in a pregnancy study.

This chain uses TRBV25-1 with TRBJ2-1, with 9 bases that match TRBD2. Germline loops: CDR1 MGHDK, CDR2 SYGVNS. Trimming took 3 bases from V and 7 from J; bases not matched to a gene: 7. CDR3 length equals 15 residues. DNA for the CDR3: TGTGCCAGCAGTGAGATAGCGGGAGTGAGAAATGAGCAGTTCTTC. Its protein is CASSEIAGVRNEQFF.

The J gene is TRBJ2-7, the V gene TRBV6-5; tentative D call: TRBD2 (5 bases). The CDR3 totals 13 residues. The V end lost 7 bases, the J end lost 2 bases, and 12 bases lay between the germline ends. Looked up from germline, CDR1 is MNHEY and CDR2 is SVGAGI. The CDR3, as DNA: TGTGCCAGCACCCATTCCGGGGCCTACGAGCAGTACTTC. This encodes CASTHSGAYEQYF.